A selection of T cell receptor beta chains follows, all from one sample in a study of cytotoxic CD8 clonotypes in ibrutinib-treated CLL. Assay used: immunoSEQ multiplex PCR; TCRdb lists only in-frame clones, some missing. Of around 91,000 clones in the sample, around 83% were seen once. The sample here was PBMCs, taken before ibrutinib treatment. All receptors derive from a human donor with chronic lymphocytic leukemia. CDR3s include the opening cysteine and the closing phenylalanine or tryptophan. The D gene is left open where the match is weak. The size field is filled for only some rows; it gives once, few, many or a size class.

J gene	D gene	V gene	CDR3 length	clone size	CDR3 DNA	CDR3 protein
TRBJ2-2	.	TRBV7-3	16	.	TGTGCCAGCAGCTTAACGTTGTCCGCGAACACCGGGGAGCTGTTTTTT	CASSLTLSANTGELFF
TRBJ1-2	TRBD1	TRBV5-6	16	once	TGTGCCAGCAGCTTGGGACAGGGGGCGCTTTACTATGGCTACACCTTC	CASSLGQGALYYGYTF
TRBJ2-1	TRBD2	TRBV6-1	15	few	TGTGCCAGCAGTGCATTAGCGGGAGGGTACAATGAGCAGTTCTTC	CASSALAGGYNEQFF
TRBJ2-7	TRBD1	TRBV30	13	.	TGTGCCTGGAAGCTACAGGGGGCCGGCGAGCAGTACTTC	CAWKLQGAGEQYF
TRBJ1-1	.	TRBV19	13	.	TGTGCCAGTAGTATCCTGAGGAACACTGAAGCTTTCTTT	CASSILRNTEAFF
TRBJ1-1	.	TRBV5-8	14	.	TGTGCCAGCAGATTTTCCCGGGGGGGCAGTGAAGCTTTCTTT	CASRFSRGGSEAFF
TRBJ2-7	TRBD2	TRBV7-6	16	.	TGTGCCAGCAGCTTAGGGACTAGCGGGAGGGCCGGCGAGCAGTACTTC	CASSLGTSGRAGEQYF
TRBJ2-7	.	TRBV5-6	16	.	TGTGCCAGCAGCTCGCCAGGGACGGGAGAATCCTACGAGCAGTACTTC	CASSSPGTGESYEQYF
TRBJ2-7	TRBD1	TRBV14	13	.	TGTGCCAGCAGCCGGGACAGGGTATACGAGCAGTACTTC	CASSRDRVYEQYF
TRBJ1-1	TRBD1	TRBV9	15	.	TGTGCCAGCAGCGACCGGACAGGGATGAACACTGAAGCTTTCTTT	CASSDRTGMNTEAFF
TRBJ2-7	.	TRBV6-1	16	few	TGTGCCAGCAGTGGCCACGCCGGGGCCGGGTACTACGAGCAGTACTTC	CASSGHAGAGYYEQYF
TRBJ2-1	TRBD1	TRBV7-3	15	.	TGTGCCAGCAGCGTCAACAGGGGGTCCTACAATGAGCAGTTCTTC	CASSVNRGSYNEQFF
TRBJ2-7	TRBD1	TRBV5-1	15	.	TGCGCCAGCAGCCAAGGGACAGACTCATCCTACGAGCAGTACTTC	CASSQGTDSSYEQYF
TRBJ1-2	TRBD1	TRBV5-1	17	.	TGCGCCAGTACCCCTGGGACAGGATATCCTGGGAACTATGGCTACACCTTC	CASTPGTGYPGNYGYTF
TRBJ1-1	.	TRBV28	15	once	TGTGCCAGCAGTCCCCGTGGTACCTATGGGGGCGAAGCTTTCTTT	CASSPRGTYGGEAFF
TRBJ2-1	TRBD2	TRBV5-1	15	.	TGCGCCAGCAGCCCCCGGGGCGGGAGCTACAATGAGCAGTTCTTC	CASSPRGGSYNEQFF
TRBJ1-2	.	TRBV6-1	12	.	TGTGCCAGCAGAACTCTTGGCTATGGCTACACCTTC	CASRTLGYGYTF
TRBJ1-2	.	TRBV7-2	15	.	TGTGCCAGCAGCAAGGGGCTACAGGGAGAGAATGGCTACACCTTC	CASSKGLQGENGYTF
TRBJ2-1	TRBD2	TRBV5-1	16	.	TGCGCCAGCAGCCCCGGGACTAGCGGGAGTAACAATGAGCAGTTCTTC	CASSPGTSGSNNEQFF
TRBJ2-7	TRBD2	TRBV11-1	15	.	TGTGCCAGCAGCTTAGTTGGTAGCGGGGACTACGAGCAGTACTTC	CASSLVGSGDYEQYF
TRBJ2-7	TRBD2	TRBV10-3	13	.	TGTGCCACCGACCCGGGAGGGCGGGACGAGCAGTACTTC	CATDPGGRDEQYF
TRBJ2-7	TRBD2	TRBV5-5	14	.	TGTGCCAGCAGCTGGACTAGCGGCTACTACGAGCAGTACTTC	CASSWTSGYYEQYF
TRBJ2-2	TRBD2	TRBV30	14	.	TGTGCCTGGAGCGGGGGGGTCCACACCGGGGAGCTGTTTTTT	CAWSGGVHTGELFF
TRBJ2-6	.	TRBV5-8	15	.	TGTGCCAGCAGCTTGGAGGTAGCTGGGGCCAACGTCCTGACTTTC	CASSLEVAGANVLTF
TRBJ1-5	.	TRBV6-1	15	.	TGTGCCAGCAGTGAACAGGCAGACGACAATCAGCCCCAGCATTTT	CASSEQADDNQPQHF
TRBJ2-3	TRBD1	TRBV28	16	once	TGTGCCAGCAGTAATGCCGGGACAGGGGGCACAGATACGCAGTATTTT	CASSNAGTGGTDTQYF
TRBJ2-7	TRBD2	TRBV7-2	16	.	TGTGCCAGCAGCTTATCTTACGGACTAGCCGTCCACGAGCAGTACTTC	CASSLSYGLAVHEQYF
TRBJ1-2	.	TRBV25-1	11	.	TGTGCCAGCAGTGGAAATGGGGGCTACACCTTC	CASSGNGGYTF
TRBJ2-1	.	TRBV4-1	17	.	TGCGCCAGCAGCCAAGACGTACAGCGCCGGTCCTACAATGAGCAGTTCTTC	CASSQDVQRRSYNEQFF
TRBJ2-3	.	TRBV6-5	11	.	TGTGCCAGCAATCAGGCAGATACGCAGTATTTT	CASNQADTQYF
TRBJ1-4	.	TRBV25-1	14	.	TGTGCCAGCAGTTCTGGCAGATCTAATGAAAAACTGTTTTTT	CASSSGRSNEKLFF
TRBJ1-1	TRBD1	TRBV28	15	.	TGTGCCAGCAGTTCGGGACAGACATCGAACACTGAAGCTTTCTTT	CASSSGQTSNTEAFF
TRBJ1-3	.	TRBV4-1	18	once	TGCGCCAGCAGCCAATACCGGGACGGAATTAGCTCTGGAAACACCATATATTTT	CASSQYRDGISSGNTIYF
TRBJ1-3	.	TRBV2	16	.	TGTGCCAGCTCATCCCGGACCCTTTATTATGGAAACACCATATATTTT	CASSSRTLYYGNTIYF
TRBJ2-1	TRBD2	TRBV5-4	16	.	TGTGCCAGCAGCCGAGAGAGCGGGAGAACTTACAATGAGCAGTTCTTC	CASSRESGRTYNEQFF
TRBJ2-7	.	TRBV4-2	15	.	TGTGCCAGCAGCCCACCGGGGCGGGCCCCCTACGAGCAGTACTTC	CASSPPGRAPYEQYF
TRBJ2-7	.	TRBV7-6	15	once	TGTGCCAGCAGCTTAGACGGCTCTACTTCCTACGAGCAGTACTTC	CASSLDGSTSYEQYF
TRBJ2-2	.	TRBV21-1	18	.	TGTGCCAGCAGCAAAGAATGGTACCGGGACAATTTCACCGGGGAGCTGTTTTTT	CASSKEWYRDNFTGELFF
TRBJ2-3	TRBD2	TRBV28	14	.	TGTGCCAGCAGTCTAGCGGGAGCGTGGTATACGCAGTATTTT	CASSLAGAWYTQYF
TRBJ2-6	TRBD1	TRBV5-1	18	.	TGCGCCAGCAGCTCCAACAGGGGGCTCCACTCTGGGGCCAACGTCCTGACTTTC	CASSSNRGLHSGANVLTF
TRBJ1-2	.	TRBV7-9	14	.	TGTGCCAGCAGCCGAAACCAGGCTAACTATGGCTACACCTTC	CASSRNQANYGYTF
TRBJ2-7	.	TRBV21-1	19	few	TGTGCCAGCAGCAAAGGGTTTTACTTTGGCCCCTCGCTCCTACACGAGCAGTACTTC	CASSKGFYFGPSLLHEQYF
TRBJ1-5	.	TRBV28	14	.	TGTGCCAGCAGTTTATTCAGGGACAATCAGCCCCAGCATTTT	CASSLFRDNQPQHF
TRBJ2-3	TRBD1	TRBV18	13	few	TGTGCCAGCTCACCGACGGGACAGGACACGCAGTATTTT	CASSPTGQDTQYF
TRBJ2-2	TRBD2	TRBV7-2	18	.	TGTGCCAGCAGCCAAAAAAAACCGGGACTAGCGGACACCGGGGAGCTGTTTTTT	CASSQKKPGLADTGELFF
TRBJ2-7	TRBD2	TRBV9	18	.	TGTGCCAGCAGCGGGACGACTAGCGGGAGTATCGGCTCCTACGAGCAGTACTTC	CASSGTTSGSIGSYEQYF
TRBJ2-1	.	TRBV28	14	.	TGTGCCAGCAGCAACGCGAACAGGGACAATGAGCAGTTCTTC	CASSNANRDNEQFF
TRBJ1-4	TRBD1	TRBV28	14	.	TGTGCCAGCAGTAAGCGACAGGGAAGGGAAAAACTGTTTTTT	CASSKRQGREKLFF
TRBJ2-3	TRBD1	TRBV5-1	15	.	TGCGCCAGCAGCTGGGACAGTCCGGGCAGAGATACGCAGTATTTT	CASSWDSPGRDTQYF
TRBJ2-7	.	TRBV12-5	17	.	TGTGCTAGTGGGCCCGGGACAGCGGGACTAGTTTTGAACGAGCAGTACTTC	CASGPGTAGLVLNEQYF
TRBJ2-1	TRBD2	TRBV6-1	17	.	TGTGCCAGCAGTGGATCCTTGGGACTAGCGGGAGTTGGTGAGCAGTTCTTC	CASSGSLGLAGVGEQFF
TRBJ2-7	TRBD1	TRBV7-6	15	few	TGTGCCAGCAGCGCAAACAGGGGGCGCTCCTACGAGCAGTACTTC	CASSANRGRSYEQYF
TRBJ2-7	TRBD1	TRBV6-1	13	.	TGTGCCAGCACATCCCAGGGGGCAATTGAGCAGTACTTC	CASTSQGAIEQYF